One T cell receptor (beta chain) is described in this entry. Time point in this sample: peripheral blood 6 weeks after treatment start. The sample originates from a study of PD-L1 blockade in urothelial cancer. Study background: Of prior chemotherapy regimens, patients had received between 0 and 3. Median T cell yield from blood was over 130,000.

The junction had 6 bases not matched to a gene; V was cut back by 4 bases and J by 9 bases. This CDR3 is 13 amino acids long. CDR1 is PRHDT and CDR2 is FYEKMQ in the germline V gene (reference sequence). PCRs were each spiked with synthetic TCR analog templates. The repertoire was sequenced with immunoSEQ multiplex PCR; TCRdb's copy has only in-frame clones and lacks some. The sample yields about 76,000 clones, more than 85% seen once. Material: PBMCs, obtained around atezolizumab (anti-PD-L1) treatment. The receptor comes from an elderly woman with urothelial cancer. The rearrangement links TRBV13 to TRBJ2-3, with TRBD2 matching 8 bases. Written as DNA, the CDR3 is TGTGCCAGCAGCTCCCATAGCGGGATCACGCAGTATTTT. This sequence encodes CASSSHSGITQYF.